The present entry profiles one T cell receptor beta chain with its context. What this receptor recognizes is not known. The input lacks base qualities; no much larger clone sits a single base away. The CDR3 holds 17 amino acids from the cysteine to the phenylalanine. This entry keeps only the CDR3 DNA: 51 bases, framed from base 1. CDR1 and CDR2, per the germline V gene, are LGHNT and FRNRAP. Relative to germline, V is missing 0 bases and J is missing 4 bases, with 11 bases of the junction outside any gene match. Patients underwent resection in Japan or China between the mid-2010s and the late 2010s. Two lung cancer pathologists independently reviewed H&E slides to confirm the histologic diagnosis of every case. DNA was isolated from FFPE tissue using the AllPrep DNA/RNA FFPE Kit. This sample is part of a study of immune evolution from preneoplasia to lung adenocarcinoma (dated by TCRdb to about 2021). With respect to the entire study: The study used immune gene expression, TCR sequencing and multiplex immunofluorescence to profile the immune contexture of lung adenocarcinoma precursors and invasive adenocarcinoma. Resected precursor lesions (AAH, AIS, MIA) and invasive adenocarcinomas were each compared against paired morphologically normal lung tissue. The sample size depended on which specimens were available, not on a prior power calculation. Whole exome sequencing and methylation data from the same cohort of nodules were integrated with the immune data. The overall cohort was made up of some 49 patients with pulmonary nodules who had surgical resection. The TCR sequencing data were obtained from 51 patients. The study reported that around 100 samples were used for TCR sequencing. POLYSOLVER was used to infer Class I HLA alleles from exome data, and LOHHLA was used to detect allele-specific HLA loss. Study-level results and caveats: The highest top T cell clone frequencies were observed in normal lung, and a progressive decrease in top T cell clone frequencies appeared to occur from AAH through AIS, MIA and invasive adenocarcinoma. Because all patients came from Japan and China, whether the findings apply to Western populations was uncertain. Findings were based on association rather than direct causation; larger cohorts with long-term follow-up and longitudinal biopsies were deemed needed. Clonality was highest in normal lung, while later-stage lesions appeared to show lower clonality but higher T cell density and diversity.

The immunoSEQ hsTCRbeta Kit was used to sequence TCR beta CDR3 regions from DNA. The paper's processing steps were these. TCR sequencing data were analysed with the ImmunoSEQ Analyzer. T cell clonality was defined as 1 minus Pielou's evenness computed on productive rearrangements. T cell diversity was measured with the inverse Simpson index on productive templates. T cell density was expressed as TCR beta template counts normalized to usable DNA, with usable DNA estimated by amplifying and sequencing housekeeping genes. TCR metrics were compared across histologic stages using two-sided Kruskal-Wallis tests. Entries here come from immuneACCESS through TCRdb and include only in-frame sequences with V and J called. Some clones fail to appear in such tables; in the studies checked, an unresolved V gene covers under half of the shortfall, and the cause of the remainder is unknown. V and J calls and clone size are given by that table; D and trimming were obtained from the DNA. The sample profile shows roughly 6,600 clones; roughly 78% of them were found once. Approximately 6.9% of the sample lies in the top ten.

The material sequenced was FFPE adjacent normal lung tissue. The rearrangement combines TRBV12-5 with TRBJ1-2, and 7 junction bases match TRBD1. The receptor's source is a person between 60 and 79 years old with lung adenocarcinoma. The CDR3 reads as follows: CASGLVLAGQPFYGYTF. The sequenced DNA: TGTGCTAGTGGTTTGGTACTAGCGGGACAGCCTTTCTATGGCTACACCTTC.